Shown below are 14 T cell receptor beta chains from a single sample sequenced in a study of shared clonotypes between healthy human individuals. Data came from immunoSEQ multiplex PCR; TCRdb stores just in-frame clones and leaves some out. Of about 320,000 clones in the sample, roughly 87% were seen once. Sequences were obtained from memory CD8+ T cells sorted from blood. Stated subset: CD45RO+ cells pooled with CCR7-negative TemRA cells. The receptor source for this set is a man younger than 35 in good health.

The chain is built from TRBV27 and TRBJ1-5, with unresolved D. The germline V gene encodes CDR1 MNHEY and CDR2 SMNVEV (reference sequence). This CDR3 comprises 13 residues. Trimming cost V 2 bases and J 6 bases, with 8 bases left between them. The CDR3 coding sequence is TGTGCCAGCAGTTTAATAAAGGGTCAGCCCCAGCATTTT. Residues: CASSLIKGQPQHF.

The V call is TRBV30, the J call TRBJ2-3; 11 nucleotides align to TRBD2. CDR3 length: 21 residues. In germline, CDR1 is GTSNPN, CDR2 SVGIG (reference sequence). With V trimmed by 2 bases and J by 4 bases, 23 bases remained unmatched. CDR3 sequence reads: CAWSTPGRLAGGFEVPDTQYF. In DNA, the CDR3 is TGTGCCTGGAGTACCCCCGGTCGGCTAGCGGGAGGTTTTGAGGTCCCAGATACGCAGTATTTT.

The gene calls are TRBV5-1 and TRBJ2-3, with 8 bases aligning to TRBD2. The CDR3 consists of 14 residues. The V gene end was trimmed by 5 bases and the J gene end by 1 base; junction bases not matched to a gene: 3. Germline values: CDR1 SGHRS, CDR2 YFSETQ. Here the CDR3 DNA reads TGCGCCAGCAGGATGACTAGCGGCACAGATACGCAGTATTTT. Translation: CASRMTSGTDTQYF.

In DNA form, the CDR3 reads TGCGCCAGCAGCCAAGATAGGCAAAGCAATCAGCCCCAGCATTTT. As protein: CASSQDRQSNQPQHF. The gene calls are TRBV4-1 and TRBJ1-5; D unresolved. The germline V gene has CDR1 MGHRA and CDR2 YSYEKL. The V end was cut by 0 bases, the J end by 1 base, with 7 bases between. The CDR3 has 15 amino acids.

This rearrangement joins TRBV7-8 to TRBJ2-7; D unclear. V was clipped by 6 bases and J by 2 bases, with 14 bases between them. The CDR3 is 14 residues long. CDR1 is SGHVS, CDR2 FQNEAQ, per germline. The CDR3 reads CASRPRDQTYEQYF. The DNA of the CDR3 is TGTGCCAGCAGACCAAGAGATCAAACCTACGAGCAGTACTTC.

V gene TRBV11-2 combines with J gene TRBJ2-7; 8 bases are shared with TRBD1. Germline CDR1 SGHAT, CDR2 FQNNGV. This CDR3 is built from 16 residues. The trim removed 2 bases at V and 3 bases at J, leaving 9 bases unmatched. CDR3 residues: CASSLNWPGQGYEQYF. As DNA, the CDR3 is TGTGCCAGCAGCTTAAATTGGCCCGGACAGGGCTACGAGCAGTACTTC.

The chain uses TRBV18 and TRBJ2-7; D remains ambiguous. CDR1 KGHSH and CDR2 LQKENI come from the germline V gene. Trimming pared 3 bases from V and 5 bases from J, leaving 20 bases between. CDR3 length: 16 residues. CDR3 sequence: CASSPASAFRGDEQYF. CDR3 nucleotide sequence: TGTGCCAGCTCACCCGCAAGCGCTTTTCGAGGCGACGAGCAGTACTTC.

This clone was seen a few times. The chain carries TRBV19 and TRBJ1-1; D gene ambiguous. This CDR3 has 13 residues. V was clipped by 2 bases and J by 0 bases, with 4 bases between them. Germline V lookup: CDR1 LNHDA, CDR2 SQIVND (reference sequence). CDR3 coding DNA: TGTGCCAGTAGTATACGACTGAACACTGAAGCTTTCTTT. Its translation is CASSIRLNTEAFF.

The table lists this clone with a few counts. The chain has TRBV30 and TRBJ1-5, with a possible D match to TRBD1 (6 bases). This CDR3 has 13 amino acids. Looked up from germline, CDR1 is GTSNPN and CDR2 is SVGIG (reference sequence). Trimming shortened V by 7 bases and J by 3 bases, and 13 bases separated the two germline ends. CDR3 loop: CALADSVNQPQHF. Here the CDR3 DNA reads TGTGCCTTAGCGGACAGTGTCAATCAGCCCCAGCATTTT.

J is TRBJ2-6 and V is TRBV13; D could derive from TRBD1 or TRBD2 (5 bases each). CDR1 PRHDT and CDR2 FYEKMQ come from the germline V gene (reference sequence). V dropped 5 bases and J dropped 4 bases, with 12 bases sitting between them. The CDR3 totals 15 residues. The CDR3 DNA reads as TGTGCCAGCAGCCTAAGAGGGGACGGGGCCAACGTCCTGACTTTC. It encodes CASSLRGDGANVLTF. Full variable domain (remainder filled in from reference TRBV13 and TRBJ2-6): AAGVIQSPRHLIKEKRETATLKCYPIPRHDTVYWYQQGPGQDPQFLISFYEKMQSDKGSIPDRFSAQQFSDYHSELNMSSLELGDSALYFCASSLRGDGANVLTFGAGSRLTVL.

This chain links TRBV7-9 with TRBJ2-5; 7 bases line up with TRBD1. With V trimmed by 5 bases and J by 9 bases, 3 bases remained unmatched. CDR3 length: 11 residues. Per germline, CDR1 SEHNR and CDR2 FQNEAQ (reference sequence). The CDR3 nucleotides read TGTGCCAGCAGCGTCGACAGGGCCCAGTACTTC. It is translated as CASSVDRAQYF.

The rearrangement links TRBV28 to TRBJ1-5; no clear D gene. This CDR3 region has 14 residues. Deletions cut 7 bases from V and 0 bases from J, with 10 bases between. Germline V gene data show CDR1 as MDHEN and CDR2 as SYDVKM. The CDR3 sequence: CASNREYSNQPQHF. In DNA, the CDR3 is TGTGCCAGCAATCGGGAATATAGCAATCAGCCCCAGCATTTT.

The V call is TRBV4-3, the J call TRBJ2-5, with D possibly called TRBD1 or TRBD2 (5 bases each). V was clipped by 5 bases and J by 5 bases, with 15 bases between them. This CDR3 contains 14 residues. Germline CDR1 reads LGHNA; CDR2 reads YSLEER. CDR3 nucleotide sequence: TGCGCCAGCAGCTCGGGACCATATGCGGAGACCCAGTACTTC. This encodes CASSSGPYAETQYF.

This chain uses TRBV28 with TRBJ1-3; 7 bases fit TRBD1. The J segment lost 0 bases and the V segment lost 2 bases, leaving 7 bases of the junction unmatched. The CDR3 runs to 17 residues. CDR1 MDHEN and CDR2 SYDVKM come from the germline V gene. The CDR3 DNA reads as TGTGCCAGCAGTTTAAGTGCGACAGGGAGCTCTGGAAACACCATATATTTT. This codes for CASSLSATGSSGNTIYF.